This passage covers 4 T cell receptor beta chains from one sample sequenced in a study of radiation and T cells in renal cell carcinoma. Specified time point: blood 4 weeks post-SBRT, at nephrectomy. Treatment reported: 15 Gy SBRT to primary tumor, nephrectomy 4 weeks later. Sequencing was performed with immunoSEQ multiplex PCR; in TCRdb, only in-frame clones are kept and a portion is missing. Of about 140,000 clones listed, 86% are singletons. Sequenced here: blood, sampled from a patient whose treatment included radiotherapy and nephrectomy. The receptor source for this set is a woman between 50 and 59 years old with renal cell carcinoma.

The chain uses TRBV10-1 and TRBJ1-1; 9 bases match TRBD1. The CDR3 runs to 13 residues. Germline lookup yields CDR1 WNHNN and CDR2 SYGVQD (reference sequence). V shed 10 bases, J shed 5 bases, and the junction held 8 bases outside the gene matches. The CDR3 region has the DNA TGCGCCACCATAACAGGGGGCGGGACTGAAGCTTTCTTT. It yields the protein CATITGGGTEAFF.

The chain carries TRBV7-2 and TRBJ2-2; D is uncertain. The CDR3 length is 13 residues. CDR1 and CDR2 from the germline V gene are SGHTA and FQGNSA. With 5 bases removed from V and 6 bases from J, the gap between germline ends came to 10 bases. The CDR3 DNA reads as TGTGCCAGCAGCCCCCTCCCGCCCGGGGAGCTGTTTTTT. Translating gives CASSPLPPGELFF.

The J gene is TRBJ1-2, the V gene TRBV29-1, with D tentatively TRBD1 (5 bases). V was clipped by 3 bases and J by 1 base, with 9 bases between them. Looked up from germline, CDR1 is SQVTM and CDR2 is ANQGSEA. CDR3 length: 13 residues. CDR3 sequence (DNA): TGCAGCGTTGACAGGGCACTTAACTATGGCTACACCTTC. Translated: CSVDRALNYGYTF.

The chain couples TRBV5-4 to TRBJ2-6, with D perhaps given as TRBD1 or TRBD2 (5 bases each). In germline, CDR1 is SGHNT, CDR2 YYREEE (reference sequence). V gave up 1 base and J gave up 0 bases, with 8 bases separating them. The CDR3 has 16 residues. CDR3 amino acids: CASSLWGNSGANVLTF. The DNA for the CDR3 is TGTGCCAGCAGCTTGTGGGGGAACTCTGGGGCCAACGTCCTGACTTTC.